A single sample is the source of the 25 T cell receptor beta chains below, sequenced in a study of regulatory T cells in long-lasting Graves disease. Specified time point: persistent/refractory GD, antithyroid drugs over 5 years with positive TRAb. Isolated PBMC RNA provided the starting material for the TCR library. Arm-PCR of CDR3 regions and iRepertoire HTBI primers were used to build TCR beta libraries. From the multiplex PCR reads, TCRdb called clonotypes with MiXCR, one entry per CDR3 protein. The sample consists of roughly 490,000 distinct CDR3 sequences, 22% of them appearing once. This sample comprised peripheral blood mononuclear cells (PBMCs), obtained when the disease was refractory, from a patient treated with antithyroid drugs. These receptors came from a female donor with Graves disease.

The V gene is TRBV6-2 or TRBV6-3, the J gene TRBJ1-1; D gene uncertain. V lost 8 bases to trimming and J lost 3 bases, with 13 bases between them. The germline V gene has CDR1 MNHEY and CDR2 SVGEGT. CDR3 length: 13 residues. CDR3 coding DNA: TGTGCCAGCGGCGACCCTCAGGACACTGAAGCTTTCTTT. It yields the protein CASGDPQDTEAFF.

V is TRBV28 and J is TRBJ2-2; 7 nucleotides line up with TRBD2. The V segment lost 10 bases and the J segment 4 bases; nucleotides outside the gene matches: 9. Germline V gene sequence: CDR1 MDHEN, CDR2 SYDVKM. The CDR3 loop spans 14 amino acids. The CDR3 DNA sequence: TGTGCCACCCGATGGGGGGGGAGCACCGGGGAGCTGTTTTTT. Its translation is CATRWGGSTGELFF.

This clonotype was seen many times. The chain links TRBV10-3 to TRBJ2-7; 7 bases are shared with TRBD1. This CDR3 spans 13 amino acids. Germline-derived CDR1 and CDR2 are ENHRY and SYGVKD. J was trimmed by 3 bases and V by 6 bases; bases with no gene match: 5. The CDR3 DNA follows: TGTGCCATCAGCCGGGACAGCTACTACGAGCAGTACTTC. Translated, it gives CAISRDSYYEQYF.

This clonotype was detected only a few times. The chain couples TRBV5-8 to TRBJ1-2, with D unresolved. With 4 bases removed from V and 6 bases from J, the gap between germline ends came to 10 bases. CDR1 and CDR2 (germline): SGHTS, YDEGEE. This CDR3 is built from 12 residues. The CDR3 sequence is CASSRRRDGYTF. The CDR3 DNA is TGTGCCAGCAGCCGACGGAGGGATGGCTACACCTTC.

This clonotype was picked up many times. The V call is TRBV7-3, the J call TRBJ1-2, with 7 bases matching TRBD1. Germline V lookup: CDR1 SGHTA, CDR2 FQGTGA. Trimming took 2 bases from V and 8 from J; bases not matched to a gene: 5. This CDR3 is 13 amino acids long. The CDR3 bases are TGTGCCAGCAGCTTACCCGGACAGGAGGGCTACACCTTC. Translating gives CASSLPGQEGYTF.

This clonotype occurred many times. The chain couples TRBV7-2 to TRBJ1-1, with D possibly matching TRBD1 (6 bases). Between the trimmed V and J ends, which lost 2 bases and 11 bases, there was a span of 21 bases. Germline CDR1 is SGHTA and CDR2 is FQGNSA. The CDR3 spans 15 residues. CDR3 region: CASSLSRGRTLEAFF. The CDR3 nucleotides read TGTGCCAGCAGCTTATCCAGGGGCCGGACTCTCGAGGCTTTCTTT.

There are a few counts of this clonotype. V usage is TRBV20-1 and J usage is TRBJ1-4, with a possible D match to TRBD1 (6 bases). Germline V gene data show CDR1 as DFQATT and CDR2 as SNEGSKA (reference sequence). There are 15 residues in the CDR3. V dropped 5 bases and J dropped 0 bases, with 13 bases sitting between them. CDR3 sequence (DNA): TGCAGTGCTTGGCCAGGGGTGACAACTAATGAAAAACTGTTTTTT. Translated, it gives CSAWPGVTTNEKLFF.

Concerning this clonotype itself: A much larger clone differs from this one at a single base, so this may be a read error. This is likely a read error, given that the CDR3 carries no conserved phenylalanine or tryptophan at its end. The chain carries TRBV6-1 and TRBJ2-5, with a weak D call TRBD1 (5 bases). CDR1 and CDR2 from the germline V gene are MNHNS and SASEGT. V was cut by 1 base and J by 3 bases, with 9 bases left in between. The CDR3 totals 14 residues. Here the CDR3 DNA reads TGTGCCAGCAGTGAAGGGAGACAGAAAGAGACCCAGTACCTC. Translating it yields CASSEGRQKETQYL.

This clonotype occurred many times. This sequence joins TRBV6-1 and TRBJ2-5; a weak D match, TRBD1 (5 bases). CDR1 is MNHNS and CDR2 is SASEGT in the germline V gene. Between the trimmed V and J ends, which lost 6 bases and 5 bases, there was a span of 22 bases. This CDR3 is built from 16 residues. This chain's CDR3 is CASSPIRAGAGETQYF. The CDR3 DNA is TGTGCCAGCAGCCCGATCCGCGCCGGAGCAGGGGAGACCCAGTACTTC.

A few counts support this clonotype. The gene calls are TRBV10-3 and TRBJ2-7; 9 nucleotides match TRBD1. J was trimmed by 6 bases and V by 6 bases; bases with no gene match: 3. The CDR3 extends over 12 amino acids. Germline loops: CDR1 ENHRY, CDR2 SYGVKD. The CDR3 is CAISGQGTEQYF. The CDR3 region has the DNA TGTGCCATCAGCGGACAGGGGACCGAGCAGTACTTC.

This clonotype was counted at least ten times. This chain uses TRBV7-2 with TRBJ1-2; 8 bases match TRBD1. Germline loops: CDR1 SGHTA, CDR2 FQGNSA. V shed 5 bases, J shed 8 bases, and the junction held 7 bases outside the gene matches. CDR3 length: 13 residues. DNA for the CDR3: TGTGCCAGCAGCCCCGGACAGGGTGCGGGCTACACCTTC. Its protein is CASSPGQGAGYTF.

This clonotype was counted only a few times. The gene calls are TRBV3-1 and TRBJ2-1; TRBD1 matches at 9 bases. Germline CDR1 reads LGHDT; CDR2 reads YNNKEL (reference sequence). V lost 1 base and J lost 3; bases outside the gene matches: 1. CDR3 length: 15 amino acids. The CDR3 region is CASSQVGQGYNEQFF. CDR3 DNA sequence: TGTGCCAGCAGCCAAGTGGGACAGGGCTACAATGAGCAGTTCTTC.

The chain combines TRBV19 with TRBJ1-4; 7 nucleotides agree with TRBD1. The ends lost 4 bases at V and 0 bases at J; junction bases unmatched: 8. The CDR3 has 17 amino acids. The germline gives CDR1 LNHDA, CDR2 SQIVND (reference sequence). CDR3 nucleotides: TGTGCCAGTAGTACTGACAGGGATCAGACAACTAATGAAAAACTGTTTTTT. It yields the protein CASSTDRDQTTNEKLFF.

The table lists this clonotype with many counts. V is TRBV6-1 and J is TRBJ2-5; unclear D gene. The V end lost 4 bases, the J end lost 4 bases, and 10 bases lay between the germline ends. Germline V gene data show CDR1 as MNHNS and CDR2 as SASEGT. This CDR3 spans 13 amino acids. In DNA form, the CDR3 reads TGTGCCAGCAGTGGAGACAATAGAGAGACCCAGTACTTC. This encodes CASSGDNRETQYF.

This clonotype has just a few counts. V and J are TRBV19 and TRBJ1-5; no reliable D call. Deletions cut 3 bases from V and 7 bases from J, with 7 bases between. CDR1 and CDR2 (germline): LNHDA, SQIVND (reference sequence). CDR3 length equals 12 residues. Written as DNA, the CDR3 is TGTGCCAGTAGTATCCGGTCCCAGCCCCAGCATTTT. Translation gives CASSIRSQPQHF. The complete variable domain, with remaining parts taken from reference TRBV19 and TRBJ1-5, reads DGGITQSPKYLFRKEGQNVTLSCEQNLNHDAMYWYRQDPGQGLRLIYYSQIVNDFQKGDIAEGYSVSREKKESFPLTVTSAQKNPTAFYLCASSIRSQPQHFGDGTRLSIL.

The chain links TRBV12-5 to TRBJ2-7; possibly TRBD2 for D (5 bases). The length of the CDR3 is 12 residues. Trimming left V 5 bases short and J 5 bases short, with 10 bases between. CDR1 and CDR2 (germline): LGHNT, FRNRAP. The CDR3 nucleotides read TGTGCTAGTGGTCCAAGGAGGAACGAGCAGTACTTC. This translates into CASGPRRNEQYF.

This clonotype occurred many times. The chain is built from TRBV11-2 and TRBJ2-7, with TRBD2 matching over 7 bases. Trimming at V came to 5 bases and at J to 0 bases, leaving 7 bases not matched to a gene. Germline CDR1 is SGHAT and CDR2 is FQNNGV. The CDR3 totals 15 residues. DNA of the CDR3: TGTGCCAGCAGCCGGAGCGGGGACCCCTCCTACGAGCAGTACTTC. Translation gives CASSRSGDPSYEQYF.

The chain employs TRBV6-1 and TRBJ2-2, with D possibly called TRBD1 or TRBD2 (5 bases each). Germline CDR1 reads MNHNS; CDR2 reads SASEGT. CDR3 length equals 15 residues. Trimming stripped 7 bases from V and 1 base from J, with 13 bases between. The CDR3 protein is CASMRGLGNTGELFF. The CDR3 region has the DNA TGTGCCAGCATGAGGGGATTGGGGAACACCGGGGAGCTGTTTTTT.

The gene calls are TRBV7-2 and TRBJ1-2; D not resolved. Germline-derived CDR1 and CDR2 are SGHTA and FQGNSA. V was pared by 1 base and J by 5 bases, with 11 bases between. This CDR3 comprises 14 residues. The CDR3 region is CASSLVGLQYGYTF. For the CDR3, the DNA is TGTGCCAGCAGCTTAGTAGGGTTACAATATGGCTACACCTTC.

This clonotype has only a few counts. Its ends do not fully match the called genes, so a read error is possible. The chain joins TRBV5-4 to TRBJ1-6, with TRBD1 identical over 7 bases. Germline CDR1 is SGHNT and CDR2 is YYREEE (reference sequence). This CDR3 contains 13 residues. CDR3 sequence (DNA): TGTGCCAGCAGCAACAGGGGAAATTCACCTCTCCACTTT. It yields the protein CASSNRGNSPLHF.

This rearrangement joins TRBV19 to TRBJ2-1, with D unresolved. Germline CDR1 LNHDA, CDR2 SQIVND (reference sequence). Trimming stripped 3 bases from V and 4 bases from J, with 16 bases between. This CDR3 spans 16 amino acids. CDR3 DNA sequence: TGTGCCAGTAGTATTACGAGTACCCTACCATACAATGAGCAGTTCTTC. This translates into CASSITSTLPYNEQFF.

This clonotype was seen repeatedly, ten times or more. V usage is TRBV3-1 and J usage is TRBJ1-2, with TRBD1 matching 8 bases. This CDR3 comprises 13 residues. The V segment lost 4 bases and the J segment 9 bases; nucleotides outside the gene matches: 7. Germline V lookup: CDR1 LGHDT, CDR2 YNNKEL (reference sequence). In DNA form, the CDR3 reads TGTGCCAGCAGCCCGGGACAGGCCGCTCGCTACACCTTC. It specifies CASSPGQAARYTF.

This clonotype appeared a few times. V usage is TRBV7-2 and J usage is TRBJ1-1, with a tentative D call TRBD1 (5 bases). This CDR3 contains 16 residues. V lost 2 bases and J lost 2, with 15 bases in between. Per the germline V gene, CDR1 is SGHTA and CDR2 is FQGNSA. The CDR3 DNA follows: TGTGCCAGCAGCTTATTCTGGGGGAGTCGCAACACTGAAGCTTTCTTT. It yields the protein CASSLFWGSRNTEAFF.

The chain joins TRBV28 to TRBJ2-1; TRBD1 might be the D (6 bases). V gave up 0 bases and J gave up 2 bases, with 8 bases separating them. The germline V gene encodes CDR1 MDHEN and CDR2 SYDVKM. The CDR3 totals 15 residues. In DNA, the CDR3 is TGTGCCAGCAGTTTATGGGACAGCGCCTACAATGAGCAGTTCTTC. Its protein product is CASSLWDSAYNEQFF.

This clonotype was found a few times. The V gene is TRBV15, the J gene TRBJ1-3; D call uncertain. CDR1 LNHNV and CDR2 YYDKDF come from the germline V gene (reference sequence). This CDR3 has 15 amino acids. V gave up 0 bases and J gave up 4 bases, with 10 bases separating them. The CDR3 is CATSRDAQNGNTIYF. CDR3 in DNA: TGTGCCACCAGCAGAGATGCCCAAAACGGAAACACCATATATTTT.